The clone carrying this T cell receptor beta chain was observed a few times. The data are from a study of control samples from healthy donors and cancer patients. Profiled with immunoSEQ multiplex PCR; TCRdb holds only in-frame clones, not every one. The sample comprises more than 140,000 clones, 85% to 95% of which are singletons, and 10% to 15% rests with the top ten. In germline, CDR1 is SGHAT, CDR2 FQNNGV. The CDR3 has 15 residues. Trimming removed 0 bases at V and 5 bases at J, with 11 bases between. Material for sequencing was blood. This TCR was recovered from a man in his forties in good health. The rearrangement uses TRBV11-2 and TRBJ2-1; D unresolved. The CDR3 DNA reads TGTGCCAGCAGCTTAGAATTTACTACAGACAATGAGCAGTTCTTC. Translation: CASSLEFTTDNEQFF.